This TCR beta chain was identified during a study of cytomegalovirus exposure and HLA in healthy donors. From germline, CDR1 is SGHTA and CDR2 FQGNSA. V was clipped by 5 bases and J by 0 bases; unmatched bases: 6. The CDR3 covers 15 residues. PCR primers comprised 60 Vbeta and 13 Jbeta primers. Repertoires were generated with immunoSEQ multiplex PCR, while TCRdb's copy carries only in-frame clones and drops some. The data show 190,000 or so clones, and the top ten clones hold 0.74%. The sequence came from a boy younger than 18 in good health and CMV-seronegative. The specimen was PBMCs. The V and J genes are TRBV7-2 and TRBJ2-7; 8 bases map to TRBD2. The DNA for the CDR3 is TGTGCCAGCAGCCCGAGCGGGGGAAGCTCCTACGAGCAGTACTTC. Translating gives CASSPSGGSSYEQYF.